A selection of T cell receptor beta chains follows, all from one sample in a study of blood T cell repertoires in COVID-19. The assay was immunoSEQ multiplex PCR, and TCRdb's table has in-frame clones only and misses some. Of approximately 490,000 clones listed, around 85% are singletons. Sequencing used PBMCs or T cells enriched from blood (not recorded which). All receptors come from a woman aged 55-69 years who had recovered from COVID-19. Each CDR3 is given with its conserved first and last residue. D genes are given only for firm matches. Clone size is shown for a subset of rows, as once, few, many or a class of expanded clone.

d_gene,abundance,v_gene,j_gene,CDR3aa,CDR3nt
TRBD1,NA,TRBV4-1,TRBJ2-2,CASSQGGQGNTGELFF,TGCGCCAGCAGCCAAGGGGGACAGGGGAACACCGGGGAGCTGTTTTTT
NA,few,TRBV5-8,TRBJ1-3,CASSSTRTSPDGNTIYF,TGTGCCAGCAGCTCGACCCGGACTTCTCCGGATGGAAACACCATATATTTT
TRBD2,NA,TRBV25-1,TRBJ2-3,CASSSIAGGPRADTQYF,TGTGCCAGCAGTTCTATAGCGGGGGGGCCAAGGGCAGATACGCAGTATTTT
NA,NA,TRBV7-6,TRBJ1-4,CASSARTAATNEKLFF,TGTGCCAGCAGCGCCCGGACAGCCGCAACTAATGAAAAACTGTTTTTT
TRBD1,NA,TRBV30,TRBJ2-7,CAWSGQGSSYEQYF,TGTGCCTGGAGCGGACAGGGGAGCTCCTACGAGCAGTACTTC
TRBD1,NA,TRBV6-5,TRBJ2-2,CARGDRGLAGELFF,TGTGCCAGAGGGGACAGGGGGCTCGCCGGGGAGCTGTTTTTT
TRBD2,NA,TRBV20-1,TRBJ2-5,CSASGSGERDLQETQYF,TGCAGTGCTAGTGGTAGCGGGGAGAGGGATCTCCAAGAGACCCAGTACTTC
TRBD1,NA,TRBV15,TRBJ1-5,CATSRDRGTGGQPQHF,TGTGCCACCAGCAGAGATCGGGGGACAGGCGGTCAGCCCCAGCATTTT
NA,few,TRBV10-3,TRBJ2-3,CAISDTTVNTDTQYF,TGTGCCATCAGTGATACGACAGTTAACACAGATACGCAGTATTTT
TRBD1,NA,TRBV4-1,TRBJ1-2,CASSQDRIGTDYGYTF,TGCGCCAGCAGCCAAGATAGAATAGGGACAGACTATGGCTACACCTTC
TRBD1,NA,TRBV3-1/TRBV3-2,TRBJ1-2,CASSQGGTGVGYTF,TGTGCCAGCAGCCAAGGCGGGACAGGGGTTGGCTACACCTTC
NA,few,TRBV12-3/TRBV12-4,TRBJ1-4,CASSYREGKLFF,TGTGCCAGCAGTTACAGGGAAGGAAAACTGTTTTTT
NA,NA,TRBV5-4,TRBJ1-1,CASSGREGMNTEAFF,TGTGCCAGCAGCGGGCGGGAGGGAATGAACACTGAAGCTTTCTTT
NA,NA,TRBV3-1/TRBV3-2,TRBJ1-2,CASSQEIGPYGYTF,TGTGCCAGCAGCCAAGAAATTGGCCCCTATGGCTACACCTTC
NA,NA,TRBV7-9,TRBJ1-2,CASSFRGPYGYTF,TGTGCCAGCAGCTTCAGGGGACCCTATGGCTACACCTTC
NA,NA,TRBV6-1,TRBJ1-4,CASTPSTAKLFF,TGTGCCAGCACCCCCTCGACAGCCAAACTGTTTTTT